This T cell receptor beta chain was recorded in a study of shared clonotypes between healthy human individuals. Overall study: Each donor's CD4 naive and CD4 memory cells filled three plates apiece, CD8 naive two, and CD8 memory one.

The CDR3 has 16 residues. V was cut by 7 bases and J by 0 bases, with 18 bases left in between. From germline, CDR1 is SGDLS and CDR2 YYNGEE. TCRdb keeps only in-frame clones here, not all; method: immunoSEQ multiplex PCR. Of approximately 1.5 million clones listed, approximately 98% are singletons. The sample consisted of naive CD4+ T cells sorted from blood. Documented subset: CD45RA+ positively selected. The chain carries TRBV9 and TRBJ2-3; unclear D gene. This receptor was identified in a man younger than 40 in good health. DNA for the CDR3: TGTGCCAGCGCGCTGTCTCCAGTTACTAGCACAGATACGCAGTATTTT. Protein: CASALSPVTSTDTQYF.